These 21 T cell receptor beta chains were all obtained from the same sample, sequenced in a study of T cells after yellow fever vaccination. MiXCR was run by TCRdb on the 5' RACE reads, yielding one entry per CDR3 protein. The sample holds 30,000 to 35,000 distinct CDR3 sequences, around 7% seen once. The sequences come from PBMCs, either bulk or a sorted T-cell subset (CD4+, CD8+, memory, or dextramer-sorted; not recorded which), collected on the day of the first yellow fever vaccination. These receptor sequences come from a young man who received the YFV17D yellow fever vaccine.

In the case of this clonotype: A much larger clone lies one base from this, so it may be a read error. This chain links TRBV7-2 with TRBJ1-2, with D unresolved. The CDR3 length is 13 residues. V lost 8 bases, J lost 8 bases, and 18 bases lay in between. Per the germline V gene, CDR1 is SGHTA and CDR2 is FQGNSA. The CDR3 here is CASCPDASWGYTF. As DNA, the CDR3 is TGTGCCAGCTGCCCTGACGCATCATGGGGCTACACCTTC.

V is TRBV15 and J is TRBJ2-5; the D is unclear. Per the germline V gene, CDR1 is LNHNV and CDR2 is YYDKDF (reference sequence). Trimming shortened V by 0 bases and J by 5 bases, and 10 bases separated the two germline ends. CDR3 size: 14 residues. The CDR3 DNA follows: TGTGCCACCAGCAGAGATATGGGGTCGGAGACCCAGTACTTC. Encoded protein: CATSRDMGSETQYF.

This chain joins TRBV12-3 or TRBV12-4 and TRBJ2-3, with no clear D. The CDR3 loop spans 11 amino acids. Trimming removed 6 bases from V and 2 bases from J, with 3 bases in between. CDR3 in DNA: TGTGCCAGCAGCCACACAGATACGCAGTATTTT. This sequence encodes CASSHTDTQYF.

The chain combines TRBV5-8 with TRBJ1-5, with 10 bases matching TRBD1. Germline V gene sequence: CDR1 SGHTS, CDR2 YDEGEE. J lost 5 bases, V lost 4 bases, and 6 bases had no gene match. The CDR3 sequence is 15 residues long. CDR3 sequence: CASSPGQGWYQPQHF. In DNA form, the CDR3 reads TGTGCCAGCAGCCCGGGACAGGGGTGGTATCAGCCCCAGCATTTT.

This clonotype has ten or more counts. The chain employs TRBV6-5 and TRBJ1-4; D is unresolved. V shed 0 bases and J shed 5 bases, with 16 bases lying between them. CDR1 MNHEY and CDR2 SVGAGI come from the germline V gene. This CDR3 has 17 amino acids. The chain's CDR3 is CASSYSKIPGSNEKLFF. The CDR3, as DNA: TGTGCCAGCAGTTACTCGAAAATTCCTGGGTCGAATGAAAAACTGTTTTTT.

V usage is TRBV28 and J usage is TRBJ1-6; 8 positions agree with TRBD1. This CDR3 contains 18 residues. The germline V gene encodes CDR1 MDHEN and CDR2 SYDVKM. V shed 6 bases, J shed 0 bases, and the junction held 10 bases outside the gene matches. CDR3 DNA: TGTGCCAGCAGCCCCTACGACAGGGGCTACTCCTATAATTCACCCCTCCACTTT. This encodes CASSPYDRGYSYNSPLHF.

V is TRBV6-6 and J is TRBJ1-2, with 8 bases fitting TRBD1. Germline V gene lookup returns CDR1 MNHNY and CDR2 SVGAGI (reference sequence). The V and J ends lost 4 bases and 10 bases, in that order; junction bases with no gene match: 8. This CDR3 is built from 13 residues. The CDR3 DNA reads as TGTGCCAGCAGTTGGGGGGCAGGGGGCGCCTACACCTTC. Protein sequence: CASSWGAGGAYTF.

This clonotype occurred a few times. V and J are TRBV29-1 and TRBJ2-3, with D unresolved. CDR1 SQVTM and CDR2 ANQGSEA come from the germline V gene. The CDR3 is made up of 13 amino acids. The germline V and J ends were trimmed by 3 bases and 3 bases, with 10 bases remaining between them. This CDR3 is CSVDRTLTDTQYF. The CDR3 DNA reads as TGCAGCGTTGACAGGACCCTGACAGATACGCAGTATTTT.

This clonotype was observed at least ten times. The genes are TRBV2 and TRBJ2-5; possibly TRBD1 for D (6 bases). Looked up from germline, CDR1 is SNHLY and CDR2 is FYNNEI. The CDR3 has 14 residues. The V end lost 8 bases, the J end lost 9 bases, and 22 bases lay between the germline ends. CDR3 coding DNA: TGTGCCAGCGCGAAAACTACAGGGCCTGGGGCCCAGTACTTC. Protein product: CASAKTTGPGAQYF.

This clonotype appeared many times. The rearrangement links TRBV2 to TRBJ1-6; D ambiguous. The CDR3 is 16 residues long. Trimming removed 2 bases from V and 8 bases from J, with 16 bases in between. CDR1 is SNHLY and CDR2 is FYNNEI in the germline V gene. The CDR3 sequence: CASSESFVAGDSPLHF. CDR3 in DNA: TGTGCCAGCAGTGAATCGTTCGTGGCGGGAGATTCACCCCTCCACTTT.

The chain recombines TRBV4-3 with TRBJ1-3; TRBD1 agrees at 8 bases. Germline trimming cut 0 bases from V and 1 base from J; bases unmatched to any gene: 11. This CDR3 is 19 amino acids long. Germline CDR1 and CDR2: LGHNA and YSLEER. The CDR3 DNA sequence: TGCGCCAGCAGCCAAGATCACAGACAGGGGTCTCATTCTGGAAACACCATATATTTT. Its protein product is CASSQDHRQGSHSGNTIYF.

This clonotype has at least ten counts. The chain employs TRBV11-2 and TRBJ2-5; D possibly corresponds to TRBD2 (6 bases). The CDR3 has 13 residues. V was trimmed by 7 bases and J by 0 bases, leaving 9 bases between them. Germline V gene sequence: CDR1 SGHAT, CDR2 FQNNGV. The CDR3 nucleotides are TGTGCCAGCAATCTAGCGCACCAAGAGACCCAGTACTTC. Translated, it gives CASNLAHQETQYF.

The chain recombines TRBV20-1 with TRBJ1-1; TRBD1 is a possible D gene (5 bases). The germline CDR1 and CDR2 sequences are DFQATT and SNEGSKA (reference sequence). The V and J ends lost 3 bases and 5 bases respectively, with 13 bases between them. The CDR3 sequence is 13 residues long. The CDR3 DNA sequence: TGCAGTGCTAGCCAGGGTAGTGCGACTGAAGCTTTCTTT. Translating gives CSASQGSATEAFF.

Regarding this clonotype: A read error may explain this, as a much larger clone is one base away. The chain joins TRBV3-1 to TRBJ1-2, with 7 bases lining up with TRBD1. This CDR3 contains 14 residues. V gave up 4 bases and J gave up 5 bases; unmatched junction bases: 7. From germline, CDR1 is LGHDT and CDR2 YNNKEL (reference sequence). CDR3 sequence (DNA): TGTGCCAGCAGCCGGTCAGGGGGAAGATATGGCTACACCTTC. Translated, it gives CASSRSGGRYGYTF.

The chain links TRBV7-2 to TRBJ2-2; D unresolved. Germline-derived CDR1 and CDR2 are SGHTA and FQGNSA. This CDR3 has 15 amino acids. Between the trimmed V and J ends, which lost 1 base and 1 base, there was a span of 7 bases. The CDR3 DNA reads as TGTGCCAGCAGCTTAGTCGTGTGGAACACCGGGGAGCTGTTTTTT. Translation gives CASSLVVWNTGELFF.

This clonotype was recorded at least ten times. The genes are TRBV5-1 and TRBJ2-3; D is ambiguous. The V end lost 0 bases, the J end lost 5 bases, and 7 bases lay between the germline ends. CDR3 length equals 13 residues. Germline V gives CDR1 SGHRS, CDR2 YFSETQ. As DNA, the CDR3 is TGCGCCAGCAGCTTGGCCCCGTTAGATACGCAGTATTTT. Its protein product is CASSLAPLDTQYF. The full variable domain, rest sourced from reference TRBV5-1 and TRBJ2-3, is KAGVTQTPRYLIKTRGQQVTLSCSPISGHRSVSWYQQTPGQGLQFLFEYFSETQRNKGNFPGRFSGRQFSNSRSEMNVSTLELGDSALYLCASSLAPLDTQYFGPGTRLTVL.

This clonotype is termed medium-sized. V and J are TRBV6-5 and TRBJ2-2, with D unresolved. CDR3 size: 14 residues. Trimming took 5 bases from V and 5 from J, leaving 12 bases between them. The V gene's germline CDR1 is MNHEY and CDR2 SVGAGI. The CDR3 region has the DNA TGTGCCAGCAGTAGGCGACCTGAAACCGGGGAGCTGTTTTTT. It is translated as CASSRRPETGELFF.

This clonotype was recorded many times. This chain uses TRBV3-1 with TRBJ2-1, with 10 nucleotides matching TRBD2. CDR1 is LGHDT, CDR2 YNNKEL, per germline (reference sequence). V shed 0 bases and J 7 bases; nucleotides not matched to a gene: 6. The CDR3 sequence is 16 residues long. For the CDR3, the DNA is TGTGCCAGCAGCCAAGATAAAGCTAGCGGGGGAAATGAGCAGTTCTTC. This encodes CASSQDKASGGNEQFF.

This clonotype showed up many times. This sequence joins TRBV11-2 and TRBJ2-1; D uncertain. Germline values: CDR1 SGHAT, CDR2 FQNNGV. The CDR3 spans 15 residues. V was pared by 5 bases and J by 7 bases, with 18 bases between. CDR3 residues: CASSPENSFGNEQFF. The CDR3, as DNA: TGTGCCAGCAGCCCTGAGAACTCCTTTGGGAATGAGCAGTTCTTC.

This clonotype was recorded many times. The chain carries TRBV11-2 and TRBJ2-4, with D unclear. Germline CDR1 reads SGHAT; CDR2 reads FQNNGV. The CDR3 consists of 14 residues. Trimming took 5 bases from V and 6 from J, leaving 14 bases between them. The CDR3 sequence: CASSPRPSGNIQYF. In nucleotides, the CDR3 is TGTGCCAGCAGCCCTCGACCGTCCGGAAACATTCAGTACTTC.

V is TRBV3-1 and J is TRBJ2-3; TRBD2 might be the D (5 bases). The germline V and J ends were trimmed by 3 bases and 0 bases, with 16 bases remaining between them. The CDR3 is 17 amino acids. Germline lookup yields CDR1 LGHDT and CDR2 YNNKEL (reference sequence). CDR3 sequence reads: CASSHWGSEASTDTQYF. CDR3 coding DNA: TGTGCCAGCAGCCATTGGGGTAGCGAGGCTAGCACAGATACGCAGTATTTT.